A single sample is the source of the 27 T cell receptor beta chains below, sequenced in a study of blood T cells in healthy people across ages. The authors ran a second PCR of roughly 6 to 12 cycles using a sample-barcoded 5' primer and a J-beta primer mix. TCRdb itself ran the 5' RACE reads through MiXCR, one entry per CDR3 protein. The data show 800,000 to 950,000 distinct CDR3 sequences, about 36% seen once. The specimen sequenced was blood. Receptors originate from a man between 18 and 29 years old in good health.

A few counts support this clonotype. CDR3 DNA sequence: TGTGCCAGCAGTACCTACAGTGGCTACGAGCAGTACTTC. Protein product: CASSTYSGYEQYF. The chain is built from TRBV28 and TRBJ2-7; no firm D call. Germline-derived CDR1 and CDR2 are MDHEN and SYDVKM. The CDR3 is made up of 13 amino acids. V shed 5 bases and J shed 3 bases, with 11 bases lying between them.

This sequence joins TRBV12-3 or TRBV12-4 and TRBJ1-2, with a tentative D call TRBD1 (6 bases). V was trimmed by 2 bases and J by 4 bases, leaving 11 bases between them. This CDR3 region has 14 residues. The CDR3 region has the DNA TGTGCCAGCAGTTTACAACAGGGACCCTATGGCTACACCTTC. Its translation is CASSLQQGPYGYTF.

This clonotype was recorded at least ten times. V and J are TRBV4-3 and TRBJ2-6, with D unclear. There are 16 residues in the CDR3. In germline, CDR1 is LGHNA, CDR2 YSLEER. V lost 0 bases to trimming and J lost 0 bases, with 6 bases between them. CDR3 nucleotide sequence: TGCGCCAGCAGCCAAGATACCAGCTCTGGGGCCAACGTCCTGACTTTC. Amino acids: CASSQDTSSGANVLTF.

This clonotype was seen ten or more times. The rearrangement uses TRBV10-3 and TRBJ2-3, with D unclear. CDR3 length: 14 amino acids. Germline assignment: CDR1 ENHRY and CDR2 SYGVKD. Trimming left V 3 bases short and J 0 bases short, with 7 bases between. The CDR3 region is CAISDRPSTDTQYF. Written as DNA, the CDR3 is TGTGCCATCAGTGATAGGCCGAGCACAGATACGCAGTATTTT.

V usage is TRBV12-3 or TRBV12-4 and J usage is TRBJ1-2, with 7 bases aligning to TRBD1. The J segment lost 9 bases and the V segment lost 5 bases, leaving 12 bases of the junction unmatched. The CDR3 length is 14 residues. CDR3 DNA: TGTGCCAGCAGTGTGGGACAGAGAATGGGGCGCTACACCTTC. This translates into CASSVGQRMGRYTF.

The rearrangement uses TRBV20-1 and TRBJ2-3; possibly TRBD1 for D (6 bases). V gave up 5 bases and J gave up 3 bases, with 15 bases separating them. The V gene's germline CDR1 is DFQATT and CDR2 SNEGSKA (reference sequence). CDR3 size: 14 residues. The CDR3 loop is CSAPNRVGTDTQYF. In DNA form, the CDR3 reads TGCAGTGCTCCAAACAGGGTTGGGACAGATACGCAGTATTTT.

The chain carries TRBV4-2 and TRBJ1-2; perhaps TRBD1 as D (6 bases). The CDR3 runs to 15 residues. Trimming shortened V by 4 bases and J by 3 bases, and 15 bases separated the two germline ends. The germline gives CDR1 LGHNA, CDR2 YNFKEQ. The CDR3 loop reads CASSPEGGPHYGYTF. The CDR3 DNA reads TGTGCCAGCAGCCCCGAGGGGGGGCCTCACTATGGCTACACCTTC.

The chain uses TRBV4-3 and TRBJ2-2, with TRBD2 matching 8 bases. Germline V gene data show CDR1 as LGHNA and CDR2 as YSLEER. This CDR3 is built from 17 residues. V shed 0 bases and J 0 bases; nucleotides not matched to a gene: 3. For the CDR3, the DNA is TGCGCCAGCAGCCAAGATCCGCGGGGGGCGAACACCGGGGAGCTGTTTTTT. Translated, it gives CASSQDPRGANTGELFF.

At least ten counts were recorded for this clonotype. The chain uses TRBV12-3 or TRBV12-4 and TRBJ2-7; D remains unclear. There are 13 residues in the CDR3. Trimming took off 6 bases at V and 0 bases at J, with 9 bases between the two ends. The CDR3: CASRPESSYEQYF. The DNA for the CDR3 is TGTGCCAGCAGACCAGAGAGCTCCTACGAGCAGTACTTC.

This clonotype was seen once. The V gene is TRBV10-3, the J gene TRBJ2-7; 7 bases match TRBD1. Germline CDR1 reads ENHRY; CDR2 reads SYGVKD. The CDR3 is made up of 12 amino acids. Trimming at V came to 7 bases and at J to 7 bases, leaving 7 bases not matched to a gene. The CDR3: CAIMGQREEQYF. The DNA of the CDR3 is TGTGCCATCATGGGACAGCGCGAGGAGCAGTACTTC.

This chain connects TRBV6-1 to TRBJ2-5, with a weak D call TRBD1 (7 bases). V lost 2 bases to trimming and J lost 11 bases, with 18 bases between them. Germline V gene data show CDR1 as MNHNS and CDR2 as SASEGT. The CDR3 consists of 14 residues. Here the CDR3 reads CASSESDREEEQYF. CDR3 sequence (DNA): TGTGCCAGCAGTGAAAGTGACAGGGAGGAAGAGCAGTACTTC.

The genes are TRBV7-3 and TRBJ1-1; no definite D call. The CDR3 is made up of 16 amino acids. Trimming removed 5 bases at V and 2 bases at J, with 18 bases between. CDR1 SGHTA and CDR2 FQGTGA come from the germline V gene. Here the CDR3 reads CASSPSSGEFNTEAFF. The CDR3 nucleotides read TGTGCCAGCAGCCCTAGCAGTGGAGAATTTAACACTGAAGCTTTCTTT. The complete variable domain, with remaining parts taken from reference TRBV7-3 and TRBJ1-1, reads GAGVSQTPSNKVTEKGKYVELRCDPISGHTALYWYRQSLGQGPEFLIYFQGTGAADDSGLPNDRFFAVRPEGSVSTLKIQRTERGDSAVYLCASSPSSGEFNTEAFFGQGTRLTVV.

A remark on this clonotype: A single base separates this from a much larger clone, so it may be a read error. The rearrangement links TRBV15 to TRBJ2-5, with a tentative D call TRBD1 (5 bases). CDR1 and CDR2 (germline): LNHNV, YYDKDF (reference sequence). The CDR3 runs to 18 residues. The CDR3: CAPSRERRGRAIQETQYF. CDR3 DNA: TGTGCCCCCAGCAGAGAACGTCGCGGCAGGGCCATCCAAGAGACCCAGTACTTC.

CDR3 nucleotide sequence: TGTGCCAGCAGCTTGGTTGGAGGGGCGGGGAACTATGGCTACACCTTC. Translating it yields CASSLVGGAGNYGYTF. This chain connects TRBV5-5 to TRBJ1-2; D might be TRBD1 (5 bases). The CDR3 runs to 16 residues. V gave up 0 bases and J gave up 2 bases, with 14 bases separating them. Germline-derived CDR1 and CDR2 are SGHKS and YYEKEE (reference sequence).

This clonotype has a handful of counts. The chain recombines TRBV12-3 or TRBV12-4 with TRBJ2-1; possible D gene TRBD2, 5 bases. V was shortened by 6 bases and J by 0 bases, with 15 bases between the two germline ends. The CDR3 totals 16 residues. The CDR3: CASSQRETSSYNEQFF. In DNA, the CDR3 is TGTGCCAGCAGCCAAAGGGAGACCAGCTCCTACAATGAGCAGTTCTTC.

This clonotype was counted between two and nine times. The chain recombines TRBV4-1 with TRBJ2-1, with D tentatively TRBD1 (6 bases). The CDR3 extends over 17 amino acids. Germline CDR1 MGHRA, CDR2 YSYEKL. Trimming pared 0 bases from V and 4 bases from J, leaving 16 bases between. The CDR3 bases are TGCGCCAGCAGCCAAGACCACAGGGTACCGGTATACAATGAGCAGTTCTTC. It is translated as CASSQDHRVPVYNEQFF.

This chain joins TRBV2 and TRBJ1-1; D may be TRBD1 (6 bases). V gave up 8 bases and J gave up 6 bases, with 19 bases separating them. Germline V CDR1 and CDR2: SNHLY, FYNNEI. The CDR3 length is 14 residues. The CDR3 region is CASPLQGYSAEAFF. The CDR3 coding sequence is TGTGCCAGCCCTTTACAGGGATATTCAGCTGAAGCTTTCTTT.

This clonotype has a handful of counts. The chain is built from TRBV6-4 and TRBJ2-7; 9 bases align to TRBD1. This CDR3 is 15 amino acids long. CDR1 MRHNA and CDR2 SNTAGT come from the germline V gene. V dropped 3 bases and J dropped 1; count of bases not matched to a gene: 4. CDR3 protein: CASSEGTGYSYEQYF. The CDR3, as DNA: TGTGCCAGCAGTGAGGGGACAGGGTATTCCTACGAGCAGTACTTC.

The rearrangement uses TRBV6-1 and TRBJ2-4; TRBD2 matches at 11 bases. The J call may be incorrect, as the DNA end agrees better with TRBJ2-7. The CDR3 loop spans 18 amino acids. Germline V CDR1 and CDR2: MNHNS, SASEGT. The CDR3 is CASSERSSGGADPYEQYF. The CDR3 DNA sequence: TGTGCCAGCAGTGAAAGAAGTAGCGGGGGGGCCGATCCCTACGAGCAGTACTTC.

V usage is TRBV10-3 and J usage is TRBJ2-3; possibly TRBD1 for D (6 bases). The V end lost 5 bases, the J end lost 0 bases, and 15 bases lay between the germline ends. The germline gives CDR1 ENHRY, CDR2 SYGVKD. CDR3 length equals 16 residues. CDR3: CAISPSGQTSTDTQYF. The CDR3 nucleotides read TGTGCCATCAGTCCTTCCGGACAGACTAGCACAGATACGCAGTATTTT.

V usage is TRBV10-3 and J usage is TRBJ1-1; the match to TRBD1 covers 7 bases. The CDR3 consists of 16 residues. The J segment lost 4 bases and the V segment lost 0 bases, leaving 8 bases of the junction unmatched. Germline V lookup: CDR1 ENHRY, CDR2 SYGVKD. CDR3 protein: CAISESRRQGGTEAFF. The DNA for the CDR3 is TGTGCCATCAGTGAGTCGAGGAGACAGGGAGGCACTGAAGCTTTCTTT.

This clonotype was recorded a few times. This sequence joins TRBV12-3 or TRBV12-4 and TRBJ2-5; 9 positions match TRBD1. V lost 6 bases to trimming and J lost 11 bases; unmatched junction nucleotides: 10. This CDR3 is 13 amino acids long. The DNA for the CDR3 is TGTGCCAGCAGCAAGACAGGGGGGCATGAGCAGTACTTC. Protein sequence: CASSKTGGHEQYF.

Only one count was recorded for this clonotype. V is TRBV11-2 and J is TRBJ2-2, with D possibly matching TRBD1 (6 bases). The germline V and J ends were trimmed by 5 bases and 3 bases, with 16 bases remaining between them. The CDR3 contains 16 residues. Germline lookup yields CDR1 SGHAT and CDR2 FQNNGV. The CDR3 DNA sequence: TGTGCCAGCAGCGAATTCCGGGACACAGACACCGGGGAGCTGTTTTTT. Amino acid sequence: CASSEFRDTDTGELFF.

CDR3 DNA: TGTGCCAGCAGGCCCTCCGGGATAATGAACACTGAAGCTTTCTTT. The encoded protein is CASRPSGIMNTEAFF. The chain combines TRBV12-3 or TRBV12-4 with TRBJ1-1; D unresolved. V was pared by 6 bases and J by 0 bases, with 14 bases between. The CDR3 extends over 15 amino acids.

This clonotype appeared a few times. V and J are TRBV6-6 and TRBJ1-2, with TRBD1 matching 7 bases. Trimming at V came to 0 bases and at J to 6 bases, leaving 7 bases not matched to a gene. This CDR3 contains 15 residues. The germline gives CDR1 MNHNY, CDR2 SVGAGI (reference sequence). CDR3 sequence reads: CASSYSMARGDGYTF. DNA of the CDR3: TGTGCCAGCAGTTACTCGATGGCCAGGGGGGATGGCTACACCTTC.

In the case of this clonotype: The CDR3 end shows no conserved phenylalanine or tryptophan, and so a read error is likely. This chain links TRBV4-1 with TRBJ1-2; 8 nucleotides agree with TRBD1. The CDR3 contains 14 residues. Germline CDR1 and CDR2: MGHRA and YSYEKL. The V and J ends lost 1 base and 5 bases, in that order; junction bases with no gene match: 3. The DNA of the CDR3 is TGCGCCAGCAGCCAAGGACAGGGGAGTTATGGCTACACCCTC. This sequence encodes CASSQGQGSYGYTL.

The chain carries TRBV20-1 and TRBJ1-6; TRBD1 matches at 8 bases. V lost 5 bases and J lost 10; bases outside the gene matches: 13. The CDR3 covers 15 residues. Germline V gene sequence: CDR1 DFQATT, CDR2 SNEGSKA (reference sequence). The DNA for the CDR3 is TGCAGTGCTTACCTGTCCGGGACAGGTTTATCACCCCTCCACTTT. This sequence encodes CSAYLSGTGLSPLHF.